Presented here are 15 T cell receptor beta chains from one specimen sequenced in a study of CD8 T cell repertoires and HIV-1 epitope variants. Sequenced by immunoSEQ multiplex PCR; TCRdb stores in-frame clones only, minus some. Among thousands of clones listed, under 70% were seen once. No cognate antigen is known for these TCRs. The specimen sequenced was cultured CD8+ T cells derived from PBMCs. The receptors originated from a male donor with HIV.

V and J are TRBV6-5 and TRBJ1-2, with 8 bases lining up with TRBD1. Germline loops: CDR1 MNHEY, CDR2 SVGAGI. V was clipped by 4 bases and J by 6 bases; unmatched bases: 7. The CDR3 is made up of 14 amino acids. DNA for the CDR3: TGTGCCAGCAGTTCCGCAGGGGGCGCAAATGGCTACACCTTC. This sequence encodes CASSSAGGANGYTF.

The rearrangement joins TRBV29-1 to TRBJ2-3, with D possibly matching TRBD2 (5 bases). The CDR3 spans 15 residues. V was cut by 1 base and J by 4 bases, with 15 bases left in between. Germline V lookup: CDR1 SQVTM, CDR2 ANQGSEA. The CDR3: CSVEGGPPRADTQYF. DNA of the CDR3: TGCAGCGTTGAAGGCGGACCGCCGAGGGCAGATACGCAGTATTTT.

V is TRBV7-9 and J is TRBJ2-2; 15 positions match TRBD2. The germline gives CDR1 SEHNR, CDR2 FQNEAQ (reference sequence). V lost 6 bases, J lost 7 bases, and 3 bases stayed unmatched. This CDR3 comprises 15 residues. This CDR3 reads CASRPGLAGGGELFF. CDR3 bases: TGTGCCAGCAGACCGGGACTAGCGGGAGGCGGGGAGCTGTTTTTT.

The chain has TRBV28 and TRBJ1-2, with unresolved D. Germline values: CDR1 MDHEN, CDR2 SYDVKM. V gave up 5 bases and J gave up 4 bases, with 5 bases separating them. The CDR3 contains 11 residues. The CDR3, as DNA: TGTGCCAGCAGTCGCGGCTATGGCTACACCTTC. Translating gives CASSRGYGYTF.

Here the CDR3 DNA reads TGTGCCAGCACCCCCCTGGGAGGGCCCGTCACCGGGGAGCTGTTTTTT. Residues: CASTPLGGPVTGELFF. The rearrangement uses TRBV5-6 and TRBJ2-2, with 7 bases lining up with TRBD2. V trimming: 6 bases; J trimming: 4 bases; junction bases outside the gene matches: 12. Germline V CDR1 and CDR2: SGHDT, YYEEEE. The CDR3 consists of 16 residues.

The rearrangement uses TRBV5-1 and TRBJ1-4, with 7 bases matching TRBD1. There are 18 residues in the CDR3. Trimming cost V 5 bases and J 0 bases; bases outside gene matches: 13. In germline, CDR1 is SGHRS, CDR2 YFSETQ. For the CDR3, the DNA is TGCGCCAGCAGGGGTCGACAGGGCGAATCTGCAACTAATGAAAAACTGTTTTTT. It specifies CASRGRQGESATNEKLFF. The variable domain in full, completed from reference TRBV5-1 and TRBJ1-4, reads KAGVTQTPRYLIKTRGQQVTLSCSPISGHRSVSWYQQTPGQGLQFLFEYFSETQRNKGNFPGRFSGRQFSNSRSEMNVSTLELGDSALYLCASRGRQGESATNEKLFFGSGTQLSVL.

The chain uses TRBV28 and TRBJ1-4; no reliable D call. In germline, CDR1 is MDHEN, CDR2 SYDVKM. This CDR3 has 13 residues. Trimming pared 3 bases from V and 5 bases from J, leaving 7 bases between. This CDR3 reads CASSFVGNEKLFF. The DNA for the CDR3 is TGTGCCAGCAGTTTTGTAGGGAATGAAAAACTGTTTTTT.

In its sample, this clone was seen a few times. This chain joins TRBV7-8 and TRBJ1-6, with D hard to call. Trimming took 0 bases from V and 7 from J, leaving 13 bases between them. Germline loops: CDR1 SGHVS, CDR2 FQNEAQ. The CDR3 runs 16 residues. CDR3 region: CASSLAQGSGNSPLHF. The CDR3 DNA is TGTGCCAGCAGCTTAGCGCAAGGTTCGGGGAATTCACCCCTCCACTTT.

This rearrangement joins TRBV28 to TRBJ1-1; tentative D call: TRBD1 (6 bases). The CDR3 contains 16 residues. V was shortened by 3 bases and J by 2 bases, with 16 bases between the two germline ends. Germline V lookup: CDR1 MDHEN, CDR2 SYDVKM. CDR3 DNA sequence: TGTGCCAGCAGTTTCGTTGGACAGTGGATCAACACTGAAGCTTTCTTT. Translation gives CASSFVGQWINTEAFF. Together with reference TRBV28 and TRBJ1-1, the CDR3 gives the full variable domain: DVKVTQSSRYLVKRTGEKVFLECVQDMDHENMFWYRQDPGLGLRLIYFSYDVKMKEKGDIPEGYSVSREKKERFSLILESASTNQTSMYLCASSFVGQWINTEAFFGQGTRLTVV.

The chain carries TRBV27 and TRBJ2-1; D is possibly TRBD1 (6 bases). Germline lookup yields CDR1 MNHEY and CDR2 SMNVEV (reference sequence). This CDR3 is 15 amino acids long. Trimming shortened V by 5 bases and J by 0 bases, and 11 bases separated the two germline ends. CDR3 bases: TGTGCCAGCAGTAAGACAGGCAGCTCCTACAATGAGCAGTTCTTC. Amino acids: CASSKTGSSYNEQFF.

This chain uses TRBV21-1 with TRBJ1-1; no DNA check was done on the table's D call, TRBD1. TRBV21-1 counts as a pseudogene. This CDR3 spans 16 amino acids. The DNA for the CDR3 is TGTGCCAGCATCTTTACAGGGCAACTAATGAACACTGAAGCTTTCTTT. Translation gives CASIFTGQLMNTEAFF.

This chain joins TRBV27 and TRBJ2-1; TRBD2 aligns across 8 bases. Looked up from germline, CDR1 is MNHEY and CDR2 is SMNVEV (reference sequence). CDR3 length: 15 amino acids. The junction had 5 bases not matched to a gene; V was cut back by 1 base and J by 6 bases. The CDR3 is CASSLLGLGTNEQFF. The CDR3, as DNA: TGTGCCAGCAGTTTATTGGGACTAGGTACCAATGAGCAGTTCTTC.

The CDR3 DNA is TGTGCCAGCAGTCCCTGGACAGGGGGCGCGGACACTGAAGCTTTCTTT. Translation gives CASSPWTGGADTEAFF. V usage is TRBV28 and J usage is TRBJ1-1; 11 positions match TRBD1. Germline trimming cut 5 bases from V and 3 bases from J; bases unmatched to any gene: 8. CDR3 length: 16 amino acids. Germline V gene data show CDR1 as MDHEN and CDR2 as SYDVKM.

The CDR3 loop reads CASSLDDSPLHF. For the CDR3, the DNA is TGTGCCAGCAGCTTGGACGATTCACCCCTCCACTTT. The chain joins TRBV5-6 to TRBJ1-6; D is uncertain. The germline V gene encodes CDR1 SGHDT and CDR2 YYEEEE. The CDR3 loop spans 12 amino acids. Trimming cost V 0 bases and J 8 bases, with 3 bases left between them.

V is TRBV28 and J is TRBJ1-1; no firm D call. Germline assignment: CDR1 MDHEN and CDR2 SYDVKM. With 7 bases removed from V and 4 bases from J, the gap between germline ends came to 16 bases. The CDR3 runs 14 residues. This CDR3 is CASTVPRSGTEAFF. The CDR3 DNA sequence: TGTGCCAGCACCGTGCCGAGGTCGGGCACTGAAGCTTTCTTT.